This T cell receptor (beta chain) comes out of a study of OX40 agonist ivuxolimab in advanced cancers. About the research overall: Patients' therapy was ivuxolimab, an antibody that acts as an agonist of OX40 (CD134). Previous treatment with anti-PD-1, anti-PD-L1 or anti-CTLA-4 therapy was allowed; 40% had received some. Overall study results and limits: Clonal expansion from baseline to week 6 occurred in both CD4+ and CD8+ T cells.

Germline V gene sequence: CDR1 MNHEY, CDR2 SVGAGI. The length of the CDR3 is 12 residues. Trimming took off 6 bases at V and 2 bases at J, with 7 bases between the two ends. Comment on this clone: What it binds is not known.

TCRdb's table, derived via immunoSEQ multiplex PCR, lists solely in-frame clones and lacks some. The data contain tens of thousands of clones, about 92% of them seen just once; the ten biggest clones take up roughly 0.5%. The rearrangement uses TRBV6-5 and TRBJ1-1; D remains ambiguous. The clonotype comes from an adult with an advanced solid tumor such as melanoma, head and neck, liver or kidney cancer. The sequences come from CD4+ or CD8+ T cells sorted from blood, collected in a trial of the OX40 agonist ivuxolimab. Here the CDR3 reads CASRMGNTEAFF. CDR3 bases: TGTGCCAGCAGAATGGGAAACACTGAAGCTTTCTTT.